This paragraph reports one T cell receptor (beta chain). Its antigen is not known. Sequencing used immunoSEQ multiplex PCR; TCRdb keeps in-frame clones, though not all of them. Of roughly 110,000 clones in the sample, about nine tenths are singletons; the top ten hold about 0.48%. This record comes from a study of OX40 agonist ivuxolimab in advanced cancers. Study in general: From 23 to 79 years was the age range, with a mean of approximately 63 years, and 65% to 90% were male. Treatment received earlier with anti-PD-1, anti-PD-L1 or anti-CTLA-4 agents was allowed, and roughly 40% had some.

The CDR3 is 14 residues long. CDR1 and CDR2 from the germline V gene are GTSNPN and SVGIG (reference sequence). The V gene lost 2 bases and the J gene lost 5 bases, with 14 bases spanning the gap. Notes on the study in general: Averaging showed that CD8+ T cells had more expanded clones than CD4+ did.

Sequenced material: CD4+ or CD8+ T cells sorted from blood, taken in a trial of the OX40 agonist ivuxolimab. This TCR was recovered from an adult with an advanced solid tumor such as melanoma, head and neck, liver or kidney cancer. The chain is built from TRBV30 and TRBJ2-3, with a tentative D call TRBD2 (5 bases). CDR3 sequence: CAWSNPGSGDTQYF. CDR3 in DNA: TGTGCCTGGAGTAATCCGGGGTCAGGAGATACGCAGTATTTT. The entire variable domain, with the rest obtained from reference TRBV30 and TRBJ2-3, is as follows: SQTIHQWPATLVQPVGSPLSLECTVEGTSNPNLYWYRQAAGRGLQLLFYSVGIGQISSEVPQNLSASRPQDRQFILSSKKLLLSDSGFYLCAWSNPGSGDTQYFGPGTRLTVL.